This TCR beta chain was recovered during a study of graft-versus-host responses after intestinal transplantation. Assay used: immunoSEQ multiplex PCR; TCRdb lists only in-frame clones, some missing. The sample lists 57,000 or so clones; approximately 89% were seen once. V lost 4 bases to trimming and J lost 4 bases, with 5 bases between them. This CDR3 contains 12 residues. Germline V lookup: CDR1 MDHEN, CDR2 SYDVKM. The sequence was collected from a human patient who received an intestinal transplant, so some T cells may come from the graft donor. This specimen consisted of PBMCs, obtained almost 120 days after intestinal transplantation. This chain joins TRBV28 and TRBJ2-1; D remains unclear. The CDR3 is CASSSIYNEQFF. The CDR3 DNA sequence: TGTGCCAGCAGTTCGATTTACAATGAGCAGTTCTTC.